This T cell receptor beta chain came from a study of spatial heterogeneity in lung cancer. V was shortened by 3 bases and J by 7 bases, with 10 bases between the two germline ends. The CDR3 loop spans 12 amino acids. Germline loops: CDR1 DFQATT, CDR2 SNEGSKA (reference sequence). A few counts support this clonotype. Time point described: sample taken at primary tumor resection. The sequenced material consisted of unsorted whole RNA from tumor, nontumor lung or frozen PBMC. The donor population consisted of some 67 patients with untreated, early-stage non-small cell lung cancer. In the library, each TCR cDNA molecule bore its own unique molecular identifier. TCRdb re-analysed the 5' RACE reads in MiXCR, keeping a single row per CDR3 protein. The top ten hold about two fifths of the sample, which has about 92,000 distinct CDR3 sequences, approximately 12% seen once.

The sample here was PBMCs, taken at surgery. The sequence was collected from a male donor with early-stage non-small cell lung cancer. The chain joins TRBV20-1 to TRBJ1-5; D might be TRBD1 (5 bases). CDR3 amino acids: CSASQGDQPQHF. CDR3 DNA: TGCAGTGCTAGTCAGGGAGACCAGCCCCAGCATTTT.